The 25 T cell receptor beta chains given below trace back to one sample, sequenced in a study of metastatic and nonmetastatic thyroid tumors. TCRdb re-called the PCR reads via MiXCR. Altogether 40,000 to 45,000 clones are present, about 3.2% being singletons, with the ten largest covering roughly a tenth. Thyroid surgery was performed in patients who had received no treatment beforehand. The source material was blood. The receptors originated from a female donor with papillary thyroid cancer or a benign thyroid nodule (not recorded which). Some clones in this sample may be carry-over from other donors' samples.

The gene calls are TRBV6-5 and TRBJ2-2, with D perhaps matching TRBD2 (6 bases). Looked up from germline, CDR1 is MNHEY and CDR2 is SVGAGI. The CDR3 is 14 amino acids. V shed 4 bases and J shed 5 bases, with 11 bases lying between them. For the CDR3, the DNA is TGTGCCAGCAGTTGGTCGGGGGAAACCGGGGAGCTGTTTTTT. The encoded protein is CASSWSGETGELFF.

This clone was detected only a few times. V is TRBV27 and J is TRBJ2-2; 10 bases agree with TRBD2. V gave up 5 bases and J gave up 6 bases; unmatched junction bases: 3. The CDR3 spans 14 residues. Looked up from germline, CDR1 is MNHEY and CDR2 is SMNVEV (reference sequence). CDR3 nucleotide sequence: TGTGCCAGCAGTCCCGGACTAGCGGCCGGGGAGCTGTTTTTT. Its protein product is CASSPGLAAGELFF.

This clone is medium-sized in the sample. The CDR3 loop is CASSFSGGVGTDTQYF. The CDR3 nucleotides are TGTGCCAGCAGCTTTTCGGGCGGAGTCGGTACAGATACGCAGTATTTT. This rearrangement joins TRBV11-2 to TRBJ2-3; no definite D call. The CDR3 extends over 16 amino acids. Germline V gives CDR1 SGHAT, CDR2 FQNNGV. The V end lost 3 bases, the J end lost 3 bases, and 16 bases lay between the germline ends.

This clone was seen ten or more times. The chain links TRBV28 to TRBJ1-4; unclear D gene. V shed 3 bases and J shed 8 bases, with 13 bases lying between them. The germline CDR1 and CDR2 sequences are MDHEN and SYDVKM. The CDR3 is 14 residues long. CDR3 residues: CASSLIRQQEKLFF. The CDR3 nucleotides read TGTGCCAGCAGTTTGATTAGGCAGCAGGAAAAACTGTTTTTT.

This clone was observed many times. The chain recombines TRBV6-1 with TRBJ2-7; D possibly corresponds to TRBD1 (5 bases). The CDR3 extends over 12 amino acids. V was clipped by 5 bases and J by 6 bases, with 11 bases between them. Germline-derived CDR1 and CDR2 are MNHNS and SASEGT. As DNA, the CDR3 is TGTGCCAGCAGTTCAGGGTTTGGCGAGCAGTACTTC. It is translated as CASSSGFGEQYF.

This clone appeared many times. The V and J genes are TRBV5-1 and TRBJ2-7, with 13 bases lining up with TRBD2. V shed 4 bases and J 5 bases; nucleotides not matched to a gene: 6. The CDR3 contains 15 residues. Germline values: CDR1 SGHRS, CDR2 YFSETQ. CDR3 sequence (DNA): TGCGCCAGCAGCCCAGCGGGGACTAGCGGGAACGAGCAGTACTTC. Protein product: CASSPAGTSGNEQYF.

This clone appeared a few times. The CDR3 is CSATGGNNQPQHF. CDR3 in DNA: TGCAGTGCTACGGGGGGCAACAATCAGCCCCAGCATTTT. V usage is TRBV20-1 and J usage is TRBJ1-5; possible D gene TRBD1, 6 bases. Germline V CDR1 and CDR2: DFQATT, SNEGSKA (reference sequence). The CDR3 runs 13 residues. The V gene lost 4 bases and the J gene lost 3 bases, with 10 bases spanning the gap.

This clone was counted between two and nine times. The rearrangement uses TRBV6-1 and TRBJ1-2; TRBD1 matches 7 bases. Germline V CDR1 and CDR2: MNHNS, SASEGT. The CDR3 sequence is 13 residues long. V lost 4 bases and J lost 2; bases outside the gene matches: 1. CDR3 sequence: CASSATGNYGYTF. The CDR3 DNA reads TGTGCCAGCAGTGCGACAGGGAACTATGGCTACACCTTC.

This clone was seen a few times. The chain links TRBV30 to TRBJ1-6; D is unresolved. Germline-derived CDR1 and CDR2 are GTSNPN and SVGIG (reference sequence). V gave up 5 bases and J gave up 7 bases, with 12 bases separating them. The CDR3 runs 13 residues. DNA for the CDR3: TGTGCCTGGGACCGGGCCCCCAATTCACCCCTCCACTTT. This codes for CAWDRAPNSPLHF. Drawing the rest from reference TRBV30 and TRBJ1-6, the complete variable domain is SQTIHQWPATLVQPVGSPLSLECTVEGTSNPNLYWYRQAAGRGLQLLFYSVGIGQISSEVPQNLSASRPQDRQFILSSKKLLLSDSGFYLCAWDRAPNSPLHFGNGTRLTVT.

By sample fraction, this clone is medium-sized (0.01 to 0.1%). The chain employs TRBV5-1 and TRBJ2-7, with 14 bases aligning to TRBD2. The germline V gene encodes CDR1 SGHRS and CDR2 YFSETQ. The ends lost 0 bases at V and 4 bases at J; junction bases unmatched: 3. This CDR3 is built from 16 residues. Written as DNA, the CDR3 is TGCGCCAGCAGCTTGGTAGGGACTAGCGGGAGTTACGAGCAGTACTTC. It specifies CASSLVGTSGSYEQYF.

This clone has just a few counts. The chain couples TRBV6-5 to TRBJ2-3; D may be TRBD1 (6 bases). The CDR3 sequence is 15 residues long. Germline CDR1 is MNHEY and CDR2 is SVGAGI. V was cut by 0 bases and J by 3 bases, with 10 bases left in between. The CDR3 region has the DNA TGTGCCAGCAGTTACTCACAGGGTCAAACAGATACGCAGTATTTT. It translates to CASSYSQGQTDTQYF.

This clone has at least ten counts. The genes are TRBV30 and TRBJ1-2, with 7 bases that match TRBD1. V shed 0 bases and J 8 bases; nucleotides not matched to a gene: 15. Looked up from germline, CDR1 is GTSNPN and CDR2 is SVGIG (reference sequence). This CDR3 is built from 16 residues. The CDR3 here is CAWSVRTVDREGGYTF. The CDR3 DNA reads TGTGCCTGGAGTGTACGGACCGTCGACAGGGAGGGGGGCTACACCTTC.

In its sample, this clone was seen many times. V and J are TRBV11-2 and TRBJ2-7, with D uncertain. The germline CDR1 and CDR2 sequences are SGHAT and FQNNGV. Trimming left V 2 bases short and J 2 bases short, with 10 bases between. This CDR3 is built from 14 residues. In DNA form, the CDR3 reads TGTGCCAGCAGCTTAAGGGCTGAGGCCTACGAGCAGTACTTC. It translates to CASSLRAEAYEQYF.

In its sample, this clone ranks as medium-sized. The J gene is TRBJ1-5, the V gene TRBV20-1; 7 positions match TRBD1. Germline trimming cut 2 bases from V and 4 bases from J; bases unmatched to any gene: 8. The CDR3 extends over 15 amino acids. The germline gives CDR1 DFQATT, CDR2 SNEGSKA (reference sequence). The CDR3 nucleotides read TGCAGTGCTAGACTTTCCGGACAGGATAATCAGCCCCAGCATTTT. Translation: CSARLSGQDNQPQHF.

This clone turned up a few times. The chain has TRBV12-5 and TRBJ2-3; D call uncertain. V lost 5 bases and J lost 4, with 16 bases in between. In germline, CDR1 is LGHNT, CDR2 FRNRAP. The CDR3 is made up of 15 amino acids. The CDR3, as DNA: TGTGCTAGTGGTCCAGGTTTGGTCAGGTCAGATACGCAGTATTTT. The encoded protein is CASGPGLVRSDTQYF.

This clone was seen ten or more times. This chain connects TRBV7-3 to TRBJ2-2, with 7 bases that match TRBD2. Trimming cost V 1 base and J 4 bases; bases outside gene matches: 9. This CDR3 contains 17 residues. Germline lookup yields CDR1 SGHTA and CDR2 FQGTGA. CDR3 protein: CASSLNLADLSTGELFF. CDR3 coding DNA: TGTGCCAGCAGCTTAAACCTAGCGGACCTCAGCACCGGGGAGCTGTTTTTT.

This clone has ten or more counts. The gene calls are TRBV20-1 and TRBJ2-7; 11 bases align to TRBD2. The germline V gene has CDR1 DFQATT and CDR2 SNEGSKA (reference sequence). The CDR3 extends over 14 amino acids. V trimming: 7 bases; J trimming: 12 bases; junction bases outside the gene matches: 17. The CDR3 spells CSGTSGSRMSGPYF. The CDR3 DNA follows: TGCAGTGGAACTAGCGGGAGTCGGATGTCGGGTCCGTACTTC.

This clone was detected only a few times. As DNA, the CDR3 is TGCGCCAGCAGCCAAGCTCTCCCCTTACAGGGAACCACCACAGATACGCAGTATTTT. Translation gives CASSQALPLQGTTTDTQYF. The chain is built from TRBV4-3 and TRBJ2-3; D perhaps matches TRBD1 (6 bases). This CDR3 is built from 19 residues. Looked up from germline, CDR1 is LGHNA and CDR2 is YSLEER. V lost 1 base and J lost 2, with 22 bases in between.

This clone was seen at least ten times. The gene calls are TRBV28 and TRBJ2-5, with D maybe TRBD2 (6 bases). This CDR3 has 15 residues. Trimming cost V 7 bases and J 1 base, with 16 bases left between them. In germline, CDR1 is MDHEN, CDR2 SYDVKM. CDR3 amino acids: CASTSGRRGQETQYF. As DNA, the CDR3 is TGTGCCAGCACCTCCGGTCGGAGGGGCCAAGAGACCCAGTACTTC.

Many counts were recorded for this clone. This could be a read error, since a much larger clone is one nucleotide away. The chain uses TRBV6-1 and TRBJ1-6, with D hard to call. The germline gives CDR1 MNHNS, CDR2 SASEGT. CDR3 length: 15 residues. V lost 6 bases, J lost 5 bases, and 14 bases lay in between. The CDR3 coding sequence is TGTGCCAGCAGCAGCAGCCAACCAAATAATTCACCCCTCCACTTT. This translates into CASSSSQPNNSPLHF.

This clone was seen many times. This rearrangement joins TRBV20-1 to TRBJ2-1, with 9 bases that match TRBD2. V was clipped by 4 bases and J by 4 bases; unmatched bases: 8. Looked up from germline, CDR1 is DFQATT and CDR2 is SNEGSKA (reference sequence). The CDR3 totals 15 residues. The CDR3 loop is CSANTASGAYNEQFF. CDR3 bases: TGCAGTGCTAACACCGCTAGCGGGGCGTACAATGAGCAGTTCTTC.

This clone was seen many times. This CDR3 reads CASSVGPYNEQFF. The CDR3 DNA reads TGTGCCAGCAGTGTGGGACCTTACAATGAGCAGTTCTTC. V is TRBV6-1 and J is TRBJ2-1, with D possibly called TRBD1 or TRBD2 (5 bases each). Germline loops: CDR1 MNHNS, CDR2 SASEGT. Trimming stripped 4 bases from V and 4 bases from J, with 8 bases between. This CDR3 is 13 amino acids long.

This clone was detected only a few times. J is TRBJ1-2 and V is TRBV10-3; TRBD1 matches at 7 bases. Trimming cost V 6 bases and J 3 bases; bases outside gene matches: 4. This CDR3 comprises 13 residues. The germline V gene has CDR1 ENHRY and CDR2 SYGVKD. This chain's CDR3 is CAISRDRDYGYTF. Written as DNA, the CDR3 is TGTGCCATCAGCCGTGACAGGGACTATGGCTACACCTTC.

The chain uses TRBV28 and TRBJ2-7, with D unclear. V lost 6 bases to trimming and J lost 6 bases, with 12 bases between them. The V gene's germline CDR1 is MDHEN and CDR2 SYDVKM. The length of the CDR3 is 12 residues. As DNA, the CDR3 is TGTGCCAGCAGCCGTCGTGGTGTCGAGCAGTACTTC. Amino acid sequence: CASSRRGVEQYF.

V gene TRBV7-8 combines with J gene TRBJ1-2; the D gene is possibly TRBD1 (5 bases). Germline CDR1 reads SGHVS; CDR2 reads FQNEAQ. V lost 1 base and J 0 bases, leaving 24 bases between the germline ends. CDR3 length: 20 amino acids. CDR3 residues: CASSLGLGQDFHPPNYGYTF. The CDR3 DNA is TGTGCCAGCAGCTTAGGGCTGGGGCAAGACTTTCACCCACCTAACTATGGCTACACCTTC.